These 7 T cell receptor beta chains came from one sample sequenced in a study of T cell repertoires in urothelial bladder cancer. Assay used: immunoSEQ multiplex PCR; TCRdb lists only in-frame clones, some missing. The sample records approximately 11,000 clones, approximately 70% being singletons. Input material: tumor-infiltrating cells from bladder cancer. These receptors all stem from a human donor with a benign inflammatory bladder lesion.

The chain has TRBV6-1 and TRBJ1-6; D remains ambiguous. Between the trimmed V and J ends, which lost 1 base and 10 bases, there was a span of 14 bases. The CDR3 is made up of 15 amino acids. Germline CDR1 is MNHNS and CDR2 is SASEGT. CDR3 amino acids: CASSEDEVSGSPLHF. Written as DNA, the CDR3 is TGTGCCAGCAGTGAAGACGAGGTTAGTGGCTCACCCCTCCACTTT.

V gene TRBV5-1 combines with J gene TRBJ2-2, with D possibly matching TRBD1 (6 bases). V shed 0 bases and J shed 4 bases, with 7 bases lying between them. Looked up from germline, CDR1 is SGHRS and CDR2 is YFSETQ. CDR3 length: 14 residues. Here the CDR3 reads CASSLDRVTGELFF. The CDR3 region has the DNA TGCGCCAGCAGCTTGGACAGGGTCACCGGGGAGCTGTTTTTT.

Comments on this clone: The junction shows a germline mismatch at one end, possibly a read error. The V and J genes are TRBV6-1 and TRBJ1-1; D not resolved. The CDR3 is made up of 13 amino acids. Per germline, CDR1 MNHNS and CDR2 SASEGT. CDR3 sequence: CAISESENTEAFF. Written as DNA, the CDR3 is TGTGCCATCAGTGAGTCCGAGAACACTGAAGCTTTCTTT.

This clone came up a few times. The rearrangement links TRBV30 to TRBJ1-2, with D uncertain. V lost 7 bases to trimming and J lost 4 bases, with 10 bases between them. CDR3 size: 11 residues. The germline CDR1 and CDR2 sequences are GTSNPN and SVGIG (reference sequence). As DNA, the CDR3 is TGTGCCTCCCCAAAGGTCTATGGCTACACCTTC. Protein product: CASPKVYGYTF.

This clone was counted a few times. V and J are TRBV7-8 and TRBJ2-1; D is undetermined. CDR1 and CDR2 from the germline V gene are SGHVS and FQNEAQ. Trimming removed 4 bases from V and 0 bases from J, with 4 bases in between. The CDR3 has 13 residues. The CDR3 protein is CASSWSSYNEQFF. CDR3 nucleotides: TGTGCCAGCAGCTGGAGCTCCTACAATGAGCAGTTCTTC.

This clone was seen a handful of times. The V gene is TRBV6-6, the J gene TRBJ1-5; TRBD1 is a possible D gene (5 bases). V was pared by 11 bases and J by 4 bases, with 15 bases between. The CDR3 runs to 13 residues. Germline V gene sequence: CDR1 MNHNY, CDR2 SVGAGI (reference sequence). The DNA for the CDR3 is TGTGCCGGGGGTCCGGGCGGGAATCAGCCCCAGCATTTT. Protein: CAGGPGGNQPQHF.

This rearrangement joins TRBV5-1 to TRBJ1-2; D ambiguous. V lost 0 bases and J 4 bases, leaving 10 bases between the germline ends. The CDR3 consists of 14 residues. Germline V gene data show CDR1 as SGHRS and CDR2 as YFSETQ. CDR3 DNA: TGCGCCAGCAGCTTGGATAGGCTAGGCTATGGCTACACCTTC. Protein product: CASSLDRLGYGYTF.